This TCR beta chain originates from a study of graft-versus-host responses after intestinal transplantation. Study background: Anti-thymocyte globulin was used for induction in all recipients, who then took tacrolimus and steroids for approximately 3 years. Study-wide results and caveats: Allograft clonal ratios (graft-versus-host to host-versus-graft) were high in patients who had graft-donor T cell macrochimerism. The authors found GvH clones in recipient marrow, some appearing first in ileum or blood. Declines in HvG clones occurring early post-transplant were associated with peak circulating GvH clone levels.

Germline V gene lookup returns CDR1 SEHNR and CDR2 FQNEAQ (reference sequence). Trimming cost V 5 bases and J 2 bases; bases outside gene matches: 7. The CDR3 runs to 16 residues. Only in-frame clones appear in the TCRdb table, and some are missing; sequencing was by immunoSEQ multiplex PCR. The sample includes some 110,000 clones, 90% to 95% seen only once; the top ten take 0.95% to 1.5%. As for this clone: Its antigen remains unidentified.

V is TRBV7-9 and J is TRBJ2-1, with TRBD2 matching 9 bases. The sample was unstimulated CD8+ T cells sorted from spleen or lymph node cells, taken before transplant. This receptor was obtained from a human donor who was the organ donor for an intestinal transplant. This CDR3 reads CASSPMTSGPYNEQFF. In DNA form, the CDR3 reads TGTGCCAGCAGCCCTATGACTAGCGGTCCCTACAATGAGCAGTTCTTC.